The 20 T cell receptor beta chains given below trace back to one sample, sequenced in a study of shared clonotypes between healthy human individuals. Libraries were prepared by immunoSEQ multiplex PCR; TCRdb keeps only in-frame clonotypes and omits some of them. The data show approximately 980,000 clones, with more than 75% seen just once and about 1.5% held by the top ten. Sequencing input: memory CD4+ T cells sorted from blood. Noted subset: CD45RA-negative fraction. The receptors come from a man younger than 35 in good health.

The rearrangement joins TRBV6-1 to TRBJ2-1; 8 nucleotides agree with TRBD2. This CDR3 comprises 15 residues. The V gene's germline CDR1 is MNHNS and CDR2 SASEGT. J lost 6 bases, V lost 1 base, and 5 bases had no gene match. CDR3 bases: TGTGCCAGCAGTGAAGACAGGCTAGCGGGCAATGAGCAGTTCTTC. Translation: CASSEDRLAGNEQFF.

This clone has only a few counts. The J gene is TRBJ1-4, the V gene TRBV7-2, with D perhaps matching TRBD1 (5 bases). The V end was cut by 0 bases, the J end by 7 bases, with 12 bases between. Germline V gives CDR1 SGHTA, CDR2 FQGNSA. CDR3 length: 15 residues. The CDR3 reads CASSLARGVSEKLFF. The CDR3 DNA sequence: TGTGCCAGCAGCTTAGCGAGGGGAGTTAGTGAAAAACTGTTTTTT.

This clone was recorded a few times. The V call is TRBV27, the J call TRBJ1-1, with 9 bases fitting TRBD1. V dropped 4 bases and J dropped 4; count of bases not matched to a gene: 7. The CDR3 is 15 residues long. Germline CDR1 reads MNHEY; CDR2 reads SMNVEV (reference sequence). CDR3 bases: TGTGCCAGCAGTTCGGACAGGGGATGGAGCACTGAAGCTTTCTTT. Its protein product is CASSSDRGWSTEAFF.

This clone showed up many times. The chain recombines TRBV2 with TRBJ1-4; D ambiguous. This CDR3 spans 12 amino acids. Germline loops: CDR1 SNHLY, CDR2 FYNNEI. The germline V and J ends were trimmed by 8 bases and 7 bases, with 11 bases remaining between them. The CDR3: CASALLFEKLFF. CDR3 DNA: TGTGCCAGCGCCCTGTTGTTTGAAAAACTGTTTTTT.

This clone occurred a few times. The rearrangement joins TRBV6-1 to TRBJ2-5, with D perhaps TRBD1 (5 bases). V was cut by 4 bases and J by 2 bases, with 11 bases left in between. The CDR3 has 14 amino acids. Germline V lookup: CDR1 MNHNS, CDR2 SASEGT. This CDR3 is CASSAHQGQETQYF. CDR3 nucleotides: TGTGCCAGCAGTGCCCACCAGGGTCAAGAGACCCAGTACTTC.

The sample holds a few counts of this clone. This chain joins TRBV5-1 and TRBJ2-3; the D is unclear. The CDR3 runs 15 residues. The V gene's germline CDR1 is SGHRS and CDR2 YFSETQ. Trimming cost V 1 base and J 3 bases, with 12 bases left between them. CDR3 nucleotide sequence: TGCGCCAGCAGCTTGTATTCCTCCGATACAGATACGCAGTATTTT. This encodes CASSLYSSDTDTQYF.

The chain couples TRBV6-5 to TRBJ2-7; TRBD1 agrees at 7 bases. This CDR3 contains 15 residues. Trimming removed 2 bases from V and 2 bases from J; junction bases left unmatched: 6. CDR1 is MNHEY and CDR2 is SVGAGI in the germline V gene. As DNA, the CDR3 is TGTGCCAGCAGTTACAGGGACAGCGGCGCCTACGAGCAGTACTTC. This codes for CASSYRDSGAYEQYF.

J is TRBJ1-2 and V is TRBV7-2, with a weak D call TRBD1 (5 bases). V was shortened by 4 bases and J by 1 base, with 19 bases between the two germline ends. Germline V gene lookup returns CDR1 SGHTA and CDR2 FQGNSA. The CDR3 contains 17 residues. This CDR3 reads CASSSPGPTTYNYGYTF. For the CDR3, the DNA is TGTGCCAGCAGCTCCCCGGGACCCACGACCTATAACTATGGCTACACCTTC.

This clone was counted once. The chain employs TRBV7-2 and TRBJ2-5, with D perhaps matching TRBD2 (6 bases). CDR3 length equals 11 residues. Germline assignment: CDR1 SGHTA and CDR2 FQGNSA. Trimming removed 7 bases from V and 8 bases from J, with 11 bases in between. The CDR3 region is CASTAGSTQYF. In DNA form, the CDR3 reads TGTGCCAGCACTGCCGGGAGCACCCAGTACTTC.

The DNA of the CDR3 is TGTGCCAGCAGTGGACAGGGGGCGAGACAGCCCCAGCATTTT. It is translated as CASSGQGARQPQHF. This chain links TRBV6-1 with TRBJ1-5, with 10 bases matching TRBD1. Germline V lookup: CDR1 MNHNS, CDR2 SASEGT. This CDR3 is built from 14 residues. Germline trimming cut 4 bases from V and 7 bases from J; bases unmatched to any gene: 4.

This clone was recorded a few times. The rearrangement links TRBV30 to TRBJ1-1; unclear D gene. Germline lookup yields CDR1 GTSNPN and CDR2 SVGIG (reference sequence). The germline V and J ends were trimmed by 1 base and 5 bases, with 11 bases remaining between them. The CDR3 is made up of 13 amino acids. As DNA, the CDR3 is TGTGCCTGGAGTGGGCACAGTAGGACTGAAGCTTTCTTT. It encodes CAWSGHSRTEAFF.

This sequence joins TRBV2 and TRBJ1-2, with 10 bases aligning to TRBD1. The CDR3 runs 15 residues. The junction had 8 bases not matched to a gene; V was cut back by 4 bases and J by 6 bases. Germline V gene sequence: CDR1 SNHLY, CDR2 FYNNEI. CDR3 sequence (DNA): TGTGCCAGCAGTGGTACGGGACAGGGGTCGGATGGCTACACCTTC. Translating it yields CASSGTGQGSDGYTF. The full variable domain, completed using reference TRBV2 and TRBJ1-2, is EPEVTQTPSHQVTQMGQEVILRCVPISNHLYFYWYRQILGQKVEFLVSFYNNEISEKSEIFDDQFSVERPDGSNFTLKIRSTKLEDSAMYFCASSGTGQGSDGYTFGSGTRLTVV.

The rearrangement uses TRBV4-3 and TRBJ1-2, with D hard to call. There are 14 residues in the CDR3. Trimming took off 1 base at V and 6 bases at J, with 12 bases between the two ends. Germline loops: CDR1 LGHNA, CDR2 YSLEER. The CDR3 bases are TGCGCCAGCAGCCAAGTTATCACGCCGAATGGCTACACCTTC. It encodes CASSQVITPNGYTF.

The chain carries TRBV4-1 and TRBJ1-1, with D maybe TRBD1 (6 bases). Trimming took 1 base from V and 0 from J, leaving 9 bases between them. The CDR3 is made up of 15 amino acids. Per germline, CDR1 MGHRA and CDR2 YSYEKL. The CDR3 region has the DNA TGCGCCAGCAGCCAAGTTGGGACAATGAACACTGAAGCTTTCTTT. Translated: CASSQVGTMNTEAFF.

This clone was found once. The V call is TRBV5-1, the J call TRBJ2-3, with 7 bases matching TRBD1. The V segment lost 0 bases and the J segment 14 bases; nucleotides outside the gene matches: 12. This CDR3 region has 14 residues. Germline values: CDR1 SGHRS, CDR2 YFSETQ. CDR3 nucleotide sequence: TGCGCCAGCAGCTTGGCAGGACAGGACAAGTTGGTGTATTTT. This sequence encodes CASSLAGQDKLVYF. Combining the CDR3 with reference TRBV5-1 and TRBJ2-3 gives the whole variable domain KAGVTQTPRYLIKTRGQQVTLSCSPISGHRSVSWYQQTPGQGLQFLFEYFSETQRNKGNFPGRFSGRQFSNSRSEMNVSTLELGDSALYLCASSLAGQDKLVYFGPGTRLTVL.

This chain uses TRBV9 with TRBJ1-1; D gene uncertain. Trimming took off 3 bases at V and 3 bases at J, with 15 bases between the two ends. The CDR3 totals 15 residues. Germline-derived CDR1 and CDR2 are SGDLS and YYNGEE. CDR3 sequence (DNA): TGTGCCAGCAGCGCGACCCCGGTGTCGTACACTGAAGCTTTCTTT. Translation gives CASSATPVSYTEAFF. The full variable domain, with the rest looked up from reference TRBV9 and TRBJ1-1, is DSGVTQTPKHLITATGQRVTLRCSPRSGDLSVYWYQQSLDQGLQFLIQYYNGEERAKGNILERFSAQQFPDLHSELNLSSLELGDSALYFCASSATPVSYTEAFFGQGTRLTVV.

The chain employs TRBV9 and TRBJ2-5; possibly TRBD1 for D (6 bases). Trimming shortened V by 0 bases and J by 5 bases, and 20 bases separated the two germline ends. The germline V gene encodes CDR1 SGDLS and CDR2 YYNGEE. The CDR3 has 17 amino acids. CDR3 loop: CASSVGATTGFLETQYF. The CDR3 DNA follows: TGTGCCAGCAGCGTAGGAGCTACTACAGGGTTCCTGGAGACCCAGTACTTC.

This clone was observed a single time. The sample holds other DNA sequences that translate to the same CDR3. This chain links TRBV28 with TRBJ1-5; D ambiguous. The V gene lost 3 bases and the J gene lost 4 bases, with 4 bases spanning the gap. The CDR3 spans 12 residues. Per germline, CDR1 MDHEN and CDR2 SYDVKM. The DNA of the CDR3 is TGTGCCAGCAGTTTTCTTAATCAGCCCCAGCATTTT. As protein: CASSFLNQPQHF.

V gene TRBV10-2 combines with J gene TRBJ1-3; tentative D call: TRBD1 (5 bases). Per the germline V gene, CDR1 is WSHSY and CDR2 is SAAADI. The V end was cut by 6 bases, the J end by 0 bases, with 9 bases between. The CDR3 contains 14 residues. The CDR3 is CASSSDSSGNTIYF. The CDR3 coding sequence is TGCGCCAGCAGCTCCGACAGCTCTGGAAACACCATATATTTT.

V is TRBV7-9 and J is TRBJ2-7; 9 bases match TRBD2. The CDR3 covers 15 residues. The germline V gene encodes CDR1 SEHNR and CDR2 FQNEAQ (reference sequence). The ends lost 4 bases at V and 4 bases at J; junction bases unmatched: 8. The CDR3 protein is CASSSGVAGVYEQYF. The CDR3 DNA follows: TGTGCCAGCAGCTCCGGGGTAGCGGGAGTGTACGAGCAGTACTTC.